A single T cell receptor beta chain is shown here with its context. This CDR3 has 16 residues. CDR1 and CDR2 (germline): MDHEN, SYDVKM. V lost 5 bases to trimming and J lost 0 bases, with 16 bases between them. The data were produced by immunoSEQ multiplex PCR, yet TCRdb's version contains in-frame clones alone and is incomplete. The sample lists about 110,000 clones, 85% to 95% seen once, with roughly 1.7% in the top ten. The data were obtained in a study of T cell changes during pregnancy in multiple sclerosis. The source of this sequence is a female donor with multiple sclerosis, enrolled in a pregnancy study. The chain joins TRBV28 to TRBJ1-1; a weak D match, TRBD1 (5 bases). Material: peripheral blood, obtained after pregnancy. CDR3 residues: CASSRGGARMNTEAFF. In DNA, the CDR3 is TGTGCCAGCAGTCGGGGGGGAGCTCGAATGAACACTGAAGCTTTCTTT.